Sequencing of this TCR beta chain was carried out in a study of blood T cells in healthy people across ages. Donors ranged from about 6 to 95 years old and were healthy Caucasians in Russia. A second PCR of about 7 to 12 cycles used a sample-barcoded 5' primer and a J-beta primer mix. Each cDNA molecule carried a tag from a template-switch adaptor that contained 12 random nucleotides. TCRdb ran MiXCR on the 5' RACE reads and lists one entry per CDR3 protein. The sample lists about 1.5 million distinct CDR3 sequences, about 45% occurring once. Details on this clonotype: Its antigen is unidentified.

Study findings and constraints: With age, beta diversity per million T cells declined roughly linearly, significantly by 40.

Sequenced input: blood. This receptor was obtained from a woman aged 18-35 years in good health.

The CDR3 DNA sequence: TGTGCCAGCAGCCTTCCGGGTGTTATCGGTGAGCAGTTCTTC. This codes for CASSLPGVIGEQFF. The chain combines TRBV7-9 with TRBJ2-1; D not resolved. Between the trimmed V and J ends, which lost 5 bases and 9 bases, there was a span of 17 bases. Germline V CDR1 and CDR2: SEHNR, FQNEAQ (reference sequence). This CDR3 contains 14 residues.